This TCR beta chain was sequenced during a study of cytomegalovirus exposure and HLA in healthy donors. Findings of the study overall: Most CMV-associated TCR beta chains were later found to appear HLA-restricted.

Comment on this clone: No antigen is known for it.

The PCR made use of 60 Vbeta and 13 Jbeta primers. Sequencing used immunoSEQ multiplex PCR; TCRdb keeps in-frame clones, though not all of them. Of about 160,000 clones in the sample, about 85% were seen once. Healthy people donating bone marrow made up the donors. Sequencing input: PBMCs. The sequence was collected from a man aged 18 to 30 in good health and CMV-seropositive.

As DNA, the CDR3 is TGTGCCAGCAGTGGAAGACTCGGGACAGATTATGGCTACACCTTC. Encoded protein: CASSGRLGTDYGYTF. V usage is TRBV2 and J usage is TRBJ1-2; TRBD1 matches at 7 bases. CDR3 length equals 15 residues. Germline lookup yields CDR1 SNHLY and CDR2 FYNNEI. V lost 4 bases and J lost 5; bases outside the gene matches: 10.